This is a list of T cell receptor beta chains from one sample in a study of blood T cell repertoires in COVID-19. TCRdb's table, derived via immunoSEQ multiplex PCR, lists solely in-frame clones and lacks some. Among fewer than 70,000 clones listed, approximately 88% were seen once. Sequenced input: peripheral blood. The receptor source for this set is a human donor in a cohort sampled during active COVID-19. Both conserved end residues are part of each CDR3. A D gene is named only where the DNA matches it firmly. Some rows mark clone size as missing; the rest say once, few, many or name a class of expanded clone.

CDR3 protein: CASSEQGVSGNTIYF
CDR3 DNA: TGTGCCAGCAGTGAACAGGGGGTTTCTGGAAACACCATATATTTT
clone size: few
D gene: TRBD1
J gene: TRBJ1-3
V gene: TRBV6-1

CDR3 protein: CASSLGDYGYTF
CDR3 DNA: TGTGCCAGCAGTTTGGGAGACTATGGCTACACCTTC
clone size: -
D gene: -
J gene: TRBJ1-2
V gene: TRBV28

CDR3 protein: CASRPWGQGNNQPQHF
CDR3 DNA: TGTGCCAGCAGACCTTGGGGACAGGGAAACAATCAGCCCCAGCATTTT
clone size: -
D gene: TRBD1
J gene: TRBJ1-5
V gene: TRBV27

CDR3 protein: CASSPNRDGYGYTF
CDR3 DNA: TGTGCCAGCAGTCCGAACAGGGACGGCTATGGCTACACCTTC
clone size: -
D gene: -
J gene: TRBJ1-2
V gene: TRBV6-2/TRBV6-3

CDR3 protein: CASSYGTEAFF
CDR3 DNA: TGTGCCAGCAGTTACGGCACTGAAGCTTTCTTT
clone size: many
D gene: -
J gene: TRBJ1-1
V gene: TRBV2

CDR3 protein: CASSPHPGTGSNEQFF
CDR3 DNA: TGTGCCAGCAGCCCCCACCCTGGGACAGGGTCCAATGAGCAGTTCTTC
clone size: -
D gene: TRBD1
J gene: TRBJ2-1
V gene: TRBV7-2

CDR3 protein: CASAPRETGNNEQFF
CDR3 DNA: TGTGCCAGCGCCCCCCGAGAGACAGGGAACAATGAGCAGTTCTTC
clone size: -
D gene: TRBD1
J gene: TRBJ2-1
V gene: TRBV7-2

CDR3 protein: CASSLGSGRGIGQYF
CDR3 DNA: TGTGCCAGCAGCTTAGGTTCGGGCAGGGGTATCGGCCAGTACTTC
clone size: -
D gene: -
J gene: TRBJ2-7
V gene: TRBV7-2

CDR3 protein: CASSLVGTRTQYF
CDR3 DNA: TGTGCCAGCAGCTTGGTCGGGACAAGGACCCAGTACTTC
clone size: -
D gene: -
J gene: TRBJ2-5
V gene: TRBV5-4

CDR3 protein: CASSLPDRNGYTF
CDR3 DNA: TGTGCCAGCAGTCTGCCCGACAGAAATGGCTACACCTTC
clone size: once
D gene: -
J gene: TRBJ1-2
V gene: TRBV6-5

CDR3 protein: CASTQAGPPDYEQYF
CDR3 DNA: TGCGCCAGCACCCAGGCGGGTCCTCCGGATTACGAGCAGTACTTC
clone size: -
D gene: -
J gene: TRBJ2-7
V gene: TRBV5-1

CDR3 protein: CASSGQGSDTGELFF
CDR3 DNA: TGTGCCAGCTCGGGACAGGGATCGGACACCGGGGAGCTGTTTTTT
clone size: once
D gene: TRBD1
J gene: TRBJ2-2
V gene: TRBV18

CDR3 protein: CASSIPPSETQYF
CDR3 DNA: TGTGCCAGTAGTATTCCCCCCTCAGAGACCCAGTACTTC
clone size: -
D gene: -
J gene: TRBJ2-5
V gene: TRBV19

CDR3 protein: CASSDDFASGNEQFF
CDR3 DNA: TGTGCCAGCAGTGACGACTTCGCTTCTGGGAATGAGCAGTTCTTC
clone size: -
D gene: -
J gene: TRBJ2-1
V gene: TRBV6-4

CDR3 protein: CASSPWTPGGTEAFF
CDR3 DNA: TGTGCCAGTAGTCCATGGACTCCGGGGGGAACTGAAGCTTTCTTT
clone size: -
D gene: -
J gene: TRBJ1-1
V gene: TRBV19

CDR3 protein: CASSSPPPSGRNEQYF
CDR3 DNA: TGTGCCAGCAGTTCTCCTCCTCCTAGCGGGAGGAACGAGCAGTACTTC
clone size: -
D gene: TRBD2
J gene: TRBJ2-7
V gene: TRBV6-2/TRBV6-3

CDR3 protein: CASSINQGVFYEQYF
CDR3 DNA: TGTGCCAGTAGTATAAACCAGGGGGTCTTCTACGAGCAGTACTTC
clone size: -
D gene: TRBD1
J gene: TRBJ2-7
V gene: TRBV19

CDR3 protein: CASSPPGTLQETQYF
CDR3 DNA: TGTGCCAGCAGCCCGCCCGGGACTCTCCAAGAGACCCAGTACTTC
clone size: -
D gene: -
J gene: TRBJ2-5
V gene: TRBV27

CDR3 protein: CASSGGNYQPQHF
CDR3 DNA: TGTGCCAGTAGTGGGGGGAACTATCAGCCCCAGCATTTT
clone size: -
D gene: -
J gene: TRBJ1-5
V gene: TRBV19

CDR3 protein: CASSGRIQGYTDGYTF
CDR3 DNA: TGTGCCAGCAGTGGCCGAATTCAGGGGTATACAGATGGCTACACCTTC
clone size: -
D gene: -
J gene: TRBJ1-2
V gene: TRBV6-1

CDR3 protein: CASSDLDRGVYEQYF
CDR3 DNA: TGCGCCAGCAGCGACCTAGACAGGGGAGTCTACGAGCAGTACTTC
clone size: -
D gene: TRBD1
J gene: TRBJ2-7
V gene: TRBV5-1

CDR3 protein: CASSQVISGGAREQFF
CDR3 DNA: TGTGCCAGCAGCCAAGTAATAAGCGGGGGGGCCAGAGAGCAGTTCTTC
clone size: few
D gene: TRBD2
J gene: TRBJ2-1
V gene: TRBV4-2

CDR3 protein: CASSLIQGADGNEQFF
CDR3 DNA: TGTGCCAGCAGCTTAATACAGGGGGCCGACGGGAATGAGCAGTTCTTC
clone size: -
D gene: TRBD1
J gene: TRBJ2-1
V gene: TRBV7-9

CDR3 protein: CASKSSGGADTQYF
CDR3 DNA: TGTGCCAGCAAGAGTAGCGGGGGTGCAGATACGCAGTATTTT
clone size: -
D gene: TRBD2
J gene: TRBJ2-3
V gene: TRBV27

CDR3 protein: CARSTFPFRDREVDEQYF
CDR3 DNA: TGTGCTAGATCGACTTTCCCATTCCGGGACAGGGAGGTCGATGAGCAGTACTTC
clone size: few
D gene: TRBD1
J gene: TRBJ2-7
V gene: TRBV7-7

CDR3 protein: CASSAGTSPVTDTQYF
CDR3 DNA: TGTGCCAGCAGCGCTGGGACTAGTCCCGTCACAGATACGCAGTATTTT
clone size: -
D gene: TRBD2
J gene: TRBJ2-3
V gene: TRBV9

CDR3 protein: CASSLGQRGQEAFF
CDR3 DNA: TGTGCCAGCAGCTTGGGACAGAGGGGCCAAGAAGCTTTCTTT
clone size: -
D gene: TRBD1
J gene: TRBJ1-1
V gene: TRBV7-2

CDR3 protein: CASSIDGQGRMGTEAFF
CDR3 DNA: TGTGCCAGTAGTATAGACGGACAGGGGAGGATGGGGACTGAAGCTTTCTTT
clone size: -
D gene: TRBD1
J gene: TRBJ1-1
V gene: TRBV19

CDR3 protein: CASGKRGLNTGELFF
CDR3 DNA: TGTGCCAGCGGGAAAAGGGGATTGAACACCGGGGAGCTGTTTTTT
clone size: -
D gene: -
J gene: TRBJ2-2
V gene: TRBV27

CDR3 protein: CASSYPRTGGMNTEAFF
CDR3 DNA: TGTGCCAGCAGCTACCCCCGGACAGGGGGCATGAACACTGAAGCTTTCTTT
clone size: -
D gene: TRBD1
J gene: TRBJ1-1
V gene: TRBV7-2

CDR3 protein: CASGKTGMNTEAFF
CDR3 DNA: TGTGCCAGCGGGAAGACAGGGATGAACACTGAAGCTTTCTTT
clone size: -
D gene: TRBD1
J gene: TRBJ1-1
V gene: TRBV4-2